A single sample is the source of the 23 T cell receptor beta chains below, sequenced in a study of T-cell reconstitution after alpha-beta-depleted transplantation in children. TCRbeta library construction was performed incorporating unique molecular identifiers. One entry per CDR3 protein, called by TCRdb with MiXCR from the PCR reads. The sample records fewer than 1 million distinct CDR3 sequences, about 16% being singletons. The sample here was PBMCs, mostly from graft donor cells, taken 360 days after TCRalphabeta/CD19-depleted stem cell transplant. The origin of the receptors is a male patient under 18 who had a stem cell transplant for acute lymphoblastic leukemia, so the T cells may come from the graft donor.

To note about this clonotype: A junction boundary mismatches the germline segment, possibly from a read error. The gene calls are TRBV5-1 and TRBJ2-1; TRBD1 is a possible D gene (5 bases). From germline, CDR1 is SGHRS and CDR2 YFSETQ. This CDR3 has 16 residues. The CDR3 here is CASNLLPGRAYNEQFF. In DNA, the CDR3 is TGCGCCAGCAACTTGCTGCCAGGGCGAGCCTACAATGAGCAGTTCTTC.

The rearrangement links TRBV3-1 to TRBJ2-5; 9 bases align to TRBD1. Germline CDR1 reads LGHDT; CDR2 reads YNNKEL (reference sequence). CDR3 length: 16 amino acids. V gave up 5 bases and J gave up 1 base; unmatched junction bases: 8. Here the CDR3 reads CASSAPGTGFQETQYF. As DNA, the CDR3 is TGTGCCAGCAGCGCTCCCGGGACAGGGTTCCAAGAGACCCAGTACTTC.

This chain links TRBV7-2 with TRBJ1-5; D gene ambiguous. V lost 1 base to trimming and J lost 4 bases, with 14 bases between them. CDR3 size: 16 residues. Germline CDR1 SGHTA, CDR2 FQGNSA. The CDR3 is CASSLESLLPNQPQHF. CDR3 sequence (DNA): TGTGCCAGCAGCTTAGAATCTCTATTACCGAATCAGCCCCAGCATTTT.

This clonotype was counted between two and nine times. One end of the junction fails to match germline, which may point to a read error. This sequence joins TRBV4-1 and TRBJ2-1; TRBD1 matches 9 bases. The CDR3 has 15 amino acids. CDR1 and CDR2 from the germline V gene are MGHRA and YSYEKL. The CDR3 protein is CASSLRQGGYSEQFF. In DNA, the CDR3 is TGCGCCAGCAGCTTAAGACAGGGGGGATACAGTGAGCAGTTCTTC.

This clonotype was observed a handful of times. The chain is built from TRBV20-1 and TRBJ2-7; 8 bases are a match to TRBD1. The CDR3 runs 15 residues. The trim removed 0 bases at V and 3 bases at J, leaving 7 bases unmatched. Looked up from germline, CDR1 is DFQATT and CDR2 is SNEGSKA (reference sequence). CDR3 nucleotides: TGCAGTGCTAGAGATCACTTGACAGGGGACTACGAGCAGTACTTC. As protein: CSARDHLTGDYEQYF.

Of note for this clonotype: Possible read error: a much larger clone is one base away. The chain uses TRBV21-1 and TRBJ2-1; the D segment call TRBD2 is taken from the table without a DNA check. TRBV21-1 is deemed a pseudogene. This CDR3 has 12 amino acids. CDR3 sequence: CASSGEYNEQFF. In DNA, the CDR3 is TGTGCCAGCAGCGGGGAGTACAATGAGCAGTTCTTC.

This clonotype has a handful of counts. The rearrangement uses TRBV4-1 and TRBJ2-1; 7 bases line up with TRBD2. Unmatched junction bases numbered 16, after V lost 1 base and J lost 4 bases. This CDR3 has 19 residues. Germline CDR1 and CDR2: MGHRA and YSYEKL. The CDR3 sequence: CASSQVVWFRLAEYNEQFF. DNA for the CDR3: TGCGCCAGCAGCCAAGTTGTGTGGTTTCGGCTAGCGGAGTACAATGAGCAGTTCTTC.

This rearrangement joins TRBV6-5 to TRBJ2-1; the D gene is possibly TRBD2 (6 bases). CDR3 length: 16 residues. The germline V and J ends were trimmed by 6 bases and 6 bases, with 21 bases remaining between them. Germline values: CDR1 MNHEY, CDR2 SVGAGI. The CDR3 loop is CASSLLGAGFLNEQFF. CDR3 DNA: TGTGCCAGCAGCCTATTGGGCGCGGGGTTCCTCAATGAGCAGTTCTTC.

This clonotype was counted at least ten times. The DNA for the CDR3 is TGTGCCACCAGTGATTTGCAGGGGGCGAATTGGAATGAGCAGTTCTTC. It yields the protein CATSDLQGANWNEQFF. The chain has TRBV24-1 and TRBJ2-1, with 8 bases fitting TRBD1. Germline V gene lookup returns CDR1 KGHDR and CDR2 SFDVKD. The ends lost 0 bases at V and 7 bases at J; junction bases unmatched: 7. The CDR3 spans 16 residues.

The chain is built from TRBV10-3 and TRBJ2-3, with no clear D. With 2 bases removed from V and 0 bases from J, the gap between germline ends came to 9 bases. The CDR3 covers 15 residues. Germline V gene sequence: CDR1 ENHRY, CDR2 SYGVKD. The CDR3 DNA reads TGTGCCATCAGTGAGGGTACCGCTAGCACAGATACGCAGTATTTT. Its translation is CAISEGTASTDTQYF.

The gene calls are TRBV4-1 and TRBJ2-7; 7 positions match TRBD2. Germline V lookup: CDR1 MGHRA, CDR2 YSYEKL. The CDR3 loop spans 15 amino acids. With V trimmed by 6 bases and J by 2 bases, 10 bases remained unmatched. The CDR3: CASRQSGKPTYEQYF. CDR3 nucleotide sequence: TGCGCCAGCAGACAAAGCGGGAAGCCCACCTACGAGCAGTACTTC.

CDR3 sequence: CASGSSYREQLAKNIQYF. Written as DNA, the CDR3 is TGTGCTAGTGGTTCGTCCTACAGGGAACAACTAGCCAAAAACATTCAGTACTTC. This chain connects TRBV12-5 to TRBJ2-4; D may be TRBD1 (6 bases). With 4 bases removed from V and 0 bases from J, the gap between germline ends came to 19 bases. Germline CDR1 is LGHNT and CDR2 is FRNRAP. The length of the CDR3 is 18 residues.

This clonotype was counted ten times or more. This rearrangement joins TRBV9 to TRBJ2-5; 7 nucleotides line up with TRBD1. The CDR3 has 15 residues. Looked up from germline, CDR1 is SGDLS and CDR2 is YYNGEE. Trimming at V came to 3 bases and at J to 5 bases, leaving 10 bases not matched to a gene. CDR3 in amino acids: CASSASGTAGETQYF. CDR3 nucleotides: TGTGCCAGCAGCGCTTCCGGGACAGCCGGCGAGACCCAGTACTTC.

This clonotype was picked up a small number of times. V usage is TRBV7-2 and J usage is TRBJ2-3; D is unclear. Trimming cost V 1 base and J 4 bases, with 9 bases left between them. Germline V lookup: CDR1 SGHTA, CDR2 FQGNSA. The length of the CDR3 is 14 residues. DNA for the CDR3: TGTGCCAGCAGCTTAGTCGGCAACGCAGATACGCAGTATTTT. Translated, it gives CASSLVGNADTQYF.

A few counts support this clonotype. V is TRBV7-3 and J is TRBJ2-3, with unresolved D. The V gene lost 2 bases and the J gene lost 2 bases, with 8 bases spanning the gap. Looked up from germline, CDR1 is SGHTA and CDR2 is FQGTGA. The CDR3 is made up of 14 amino acids. The CDR3 region has the DNA TGTGCCAGCAGCTTATATCACTCCACAGATACGCAGTATTTT. This encodes CASSLYHSTDTQYF.

This clonotype showed up just a few times. The chain joins TRBV7-9 to TRBJ1-5; no clear D gene. With 4 bases removed from V and 4 bases from J, the gap between germline ends came to 11 bases. Germline V CDR1 and CDR2: SEHNR, FQNEAQ (reference sequence). CDR3 size: 14 residues. The CDR3 loop is CASSSADPNQPQHF. The CDR3 region has the DNA TGTGCCAGCAGCTCAGCAGATCCAAATCAGCCCCAGCATTTT.

This clonotype was detected a few times. The rearrangement joins TRBV11-2 to TRBJ2-4, with 11 bases fitting TRBD2. The CDR3 has 19 amino acids. Per the germline V gene, CDR1 is SGHAT and CDR2 is FQNNGV. V dropped 5 bases and J dropped 6; count of bases not matched to a gene: 18. The CDR3 sequence: CASSPPRGLAGSGVNIQYF. The CDR3 DNA is TGTGCCAGCAGCCCCCCCCGTGGACTAGCGGGCTCGGGGGTAAACATTCAGTACTTC.

This clonotype was seen ten or more times. V gene TRBV5-1 combines with J gene TRBJ2-7; TRBD2 aligns across 9 bases. J lost 3 bases, V lost 2 bases, and 6 bases had no gene match. Germline CDR1 is SGHRS and CDR2 is YFSETQ. This CDR3 contains 15 residues. The CDR3 nucleotides read TGCGCCAGCAGCTTATTAGCGGGAGTTCTCTACGAGCAGTACTTC. Translated: CASSLLAGVLYEQYF.

The sample holds a few counts of this clonotype. The chain employs TRBV6-5 and TRBJ2-7; D possibly corresponds to TRBD1 (6 bases). The V end lost 4 bases, the J end lost 7 bases, and 17 bases lay between the germline ends. Germline values: CDR1 MNHEY, CDR2 SVGAGI. The CDR3 spans 14 residues. Here the CDR3 reads CASSWGLPLQEQYF. The CDR3 bases are TGTGCCAGCAGTTGGGGGCTCCCCCTTCAAGAGCAGTACTTC.

This clonotype has more than one count but fewer than ten. J is TRBJ2-3 and V is TRBV24-1, with a possible D match to TRBD1 (8 bases). V was trimmed by 2 bases and J by 9 bases, leaving 17 bases between them. Germline values: CDR1 KGHDR, CDR2 SFDVKD. The CDR3 runs 15 residues. CDR3 residues: CATSDSAGQVSTQYF. CDR3 DNA: TGTGCCACCAGTGATTCAGCGGGACAGGTATCAACGCAGTATTTT.

This clonotype was counted between two and nine times. The CDR3 loop is CATLAGGFEAFF. The CDR3 DNA reads TGTGCCACCTTAGCAGGGGGTTTTGAAGCTTTCTTT. This chain links TRBV19 with TRBJ1-1; 7 bases match TRBD1. After removal of 10 bases from V and 7 bases from J, the junction contained 9 bases not matched to a gene. CDR1 and CDR2 from the germline V gene are LNHDA and SQIVND (reference sequence). This CDR3 has 12 amino acids.

This chain links TRBV5-1 with TRBJ2-5; 8 nucleotides line up with TRBD2. V shed 2 bases and J 5 bases; nucleotides not matched to a gene: 14. CDR3 size: 17 residues. The germline gives CDR1 SGHRS, CDR2 YFSETQ. Here the CDR3 DNA reads TGCGCCAGCAGCTTTTACGGGACTAGAGTGTTGGGGGAGACCCAGTACTTC. Encoded protein: CASSFYGTRVLGETQYF.

In its sample, this clonotype was seen a few times. The V call is TRBV5-1, the J call TRBJ1-1, with D tentatively TRBD1 (5 bases). Germline V gene sequence: CDR1 SGHRS, CDR2 YFSETQ. This CDR3 region has 13 residues. V was cut by 2 bases and J by 6 bases, with 11 bases left in between. Written as DNA, the CDR3 is TGCGCCAGCAGCTTTCAGGGTCGTCCTGAAGCTTTCTTT. Its translation is CASSFQGRPEAFF.